One sample yielded the 20 T cell receptor beta chains listed below, sequenced in a study of blood T cell repertoires in COVID-19. The repertoire was sequenced with immunoSEQ multiplex PCR; TCRdb's copy has only in-frame clones and lacks some. The data show 70,000 or so clones, about 90% seen once. Sequencing was done on a sample of peripheral blood. Source of these receptors: a woman aged 80 or over with active COVID-19.

The chain is built from TRBV6-2 or TRBV6-3 and TRBJ2-1; 9 nucleotides align to TRBD2. After removal of 1 base from V and 10 bases from J, the junction contained 8 bases not matched to a gene. Germline-derived CDR1 and CDR2 are MNHEY and SVGEGT. The CDR3 runs to 15 residues. The CDR3 loop reads CASSYLAGGPGEQFF. The DNA of the CDR3 is TGTGCCAGCAGTTACTTGGCGGGAGGGCCAGGGGAGCAGTTCTTC.

This rearrangement joins TRBV19 to TRBJ2-1; TRBD2 aligns across 8 bases. Germline V gene data show CDR1 as LNHDA and CDR2 as SQIVND (reference sequence). This CDR3 is 18 amino acids long. V was pared by 3 bases and J by 9 bases, with 19 bases of the junction left unmatched. The CDR3 DNA is TGTGCCAGTAGTATCTTTACCGGGACTAGTATTCCCGGCGGTGAGCAGTTCTTC. Its translation: CASSIFTGTSIPGGEQFF.

CDR3 coding DNA: TGTGCCAGCAGCTTTAGGGGCGCGAACACTGAAGCTTTCTTT. Protein product: CASSFRGANTEAFF. The chain couples TRBV7-2 to TRBJ1-1, with a weak D call TRBD1 (5 bases). CDR3 length equals 14 residues. The germline V gene has CDR1 SGHTA and CDR2 FQGNSA. Deletions cut 3 bases from V and 1 base from J, with 9 bases between.

The chain couples TRBV7-8 to TRBJ1-5; D unresolved. There are 13 residues in the CDR3. V lost 5 bases to trimming and J lost 10 bases, with 15 bases between them. CDR1 and CDR2 (germline): SGHVS, FQNEAQ. In DNA form, the CDR3 reads TGTGCCAGCAGCCCTATTCAGGCAGCCCCCCAGCATTTT. Residues: CASSPIQAAPQHF.

The rearrangement links TRBV12-3 or TRBV12-4 to TRBJ2-7; D is ambiguous. CDR3 length: 11 amino acids. The germline V and J ends were trimmed by 3 bases and 5 bases, with 5 bases remaining between them. CDR3 coding DNA: TGTGCCAGCAGTTTTTCCGACGAGCAGTACTTC. This sequence encodes CASSFSDEQYF.

With respect to this clone: Lacking the conserved final phenylalanine or tryptophan, this CDR3 likely reflects a read error. The limits of the CDR3 on the DNA are not certain, so only TCRdb's listed CDR3 is given. V is TRBV6-5 and J is TRBJ2-7; the table's D gene call, TRBD2, was not cross checked with the DNA. From germline, CDR1 is MNHEY and CDR2 SVGAGI. The CDR3 sequence runs 12 residues, both termini included. CDR3 sequence reads: CASSRRSPGDSC.

V is TRBV5-1 and J is TRBJ1-2; possible D gene TRBD1, 5 bases. The CDR3 loop spans 13 amino acids. Trimming removed 4 bases at V and 6 bases at J, with 13 bases between. Per germline, CDR1 SGHRS and CDR2 YFSETQ. The CDR3 region has the DNA TGCGCCAGCAGCCCTAGGCAGGGCGATGGCTACACCTTC. This encodes CASSPRQGDGYTF.

The CDR3 DNA is TGTGCCAGCACCCTAGGGAGGGCTGAAGCTTTCTTT. Residues: CASTLGRAEAFF. This sequence joins TRBV28 and TRBJ1-1; D unclear. Trimming shortened V by 7 bases and J by 6 bases, and 12 bases separated the two germline ends. This CDR3 has 12 amino acids. Germline-derived CDR1 and CDR2 are MDHEN and SYDVKM. Supplemented by reference TRBV28 and TRBJ1-1, the full variable domain reads DVKVTQSSRYLVKRTGEKVFLECVQDMDHENMFWYRQDPGLGLRLIYFSYDVKMKEKGDIPEGYSVSREKKERFSLILESASTNQTSMYLCASTLGRAEAFFGQGTRLTVV.

This clone was counted once. This chain links TRBV5-5 with TRBJ1-2; TRBD1 agrees at 8 bases. The V gene end was trimmed by 5 bases and the J gene end by 0 bases; junction bases not matched to a gene: 6. Germline V lookup: CDR1 SGHKS, CDR2 YYEKEE (reference sequence). The CDR3 has 15 amino acids. The CDR3 nucleotides read TGTGCCAGCAGGCGCCAACAGGGGGCTAACTATGGCTACACCTTC. Translation gives CASRRQQGANYGYTF.

This clone was detected only a few times. The chain couples TRBV6-1 to TRBJ2-7; 9 nucleotides line up with TRBD1. The ends lost 2 bases at V and 5 bases at J; junction bases unmatched: 7. This CDR3 region has 15 residues. CDR1 and CDR2 (germline): MNHNS, SASEGT. CDR3 DNA sequence: TGTGCCAGCAGTGAAATAGGTTGGACAGGGGACGAGCAGTACTTC. Translated, it gives CASSEIGWTGDEQYF.

This clone appeared a few times. V is TRBV7-2 and J is TRBJ2-7; TRBD2 is a possible D gene (5 bases). V was cut by 0 bases and J by 2 bases, with 11 bases left in between. The CDR3 is made up of 15 amino acids. Germline loops: CDR1 SGHTA, CDR2 FQGNSA. CDR3 bases: TGTGCCAGCAGCTTAGCGTCTTCCGGGGCCTACGAGCAGTACTTC. Translated: CASSLASSGAYEQYF.

This clone was observed once. The chain is built from TRBV11-2 and TRBJ2-2; 8 nucleotides match TRBD1. Looked up from germline, CDR1 is SGHAT and CDR2 is FQNNGV. Trimming took 7 bases from V and 5 from J; bases not matched to a gene: 9. The CDR3 loop spans 15 amino acids. The chain's CDR3 is CASTYAGGPTGELFF. For the CDR3, the DNA is TGTGCCAGCACCTACGCAGGGGGCCCGACCGGGGAGCTGTTTTTT.

The gene calls are TRBV28 and TRBJ1-2; possible D gene TRBD1, 5 bases. Germline V gene sequence: CDR1 MDHEN, CDR2 SYDVKM. Trimming left V 9 bases short and J 1 base short, with 21 bases between. CDR3 length equals 16 residues. CDR3 in DNA: TGTGCCAGTGAATACCGGGGGGTGGGGATTAACTATGGCTACACCTTC. Amino acid sequence: CASEYRGVGINYGYTF.

This chain joins TRBV9 and TRBJ1-2; the D is unclear. The CDR3 extends over 14 amino acids. Germline CDR1 reads SGDLS; CDR2 reads YYNGEE. V was trimmed by 2 bases and J by 4 bases, leaving 12 bases between them. The CDR3 here is CASSVAGDSYGYTF. The DNA for the CDR3 is TGTGCCAGCAGCGTTGCCGGGGATTCCTATGGCTACACCTTC.

The chain recombines TRBV18 with TRBJ2-7, with a tentative D call TRBD2 (6 bases). V was clipped by 6 bases and J by 5 bases, with 14 bases between them. Germline CDR1 is KGHSH and CDR2 is LQKENI. The CDR3 extends over 13 amino acids. The CDR3 spells CASSPGLGNEQYF. CDR3 coding DNA: TGTGCCAGCTCCCCGGGACTTGGCAACGAGCAGTACTTC.

The rearrangement uses TRBV30 and TRBJ2-7, with TRBD1 matching 9 bases. V lost 1 base to trimming and J lost 3 bases; unmatched junction nucleotides: 4. The CDR3 has 14 residues. CDR1 and CDR2 from the germline V gene are GTSNPN and SVGIG (reference sequence). The CDR3 loop is CAWSADRGIYEQYF. The CDR3 DNA is TGTGCCTGGAGTGCGGACAGGGGTATCTACGAGCAGTACTTC.

The CDR3 DNA reads TGTGCCAGCAGCGCCAGACTTGGAAGCCAAGAGACCCAGTACTTC. Its protein product is CASSARLGSQETQYF. This sequence joins TRBV11-2 and TRBJ2-5; D remains ambiguous. In germline, CDR1 is SGHAT, CDR2 FQNNGV. The V and J ends lost 5 bases and 1 base respectively, with 14 bases between them. The CDR3 sequence is 15 residues long.

The genes are TRBV6-2 or TRBV6-3 and TRBJ2-3, with 13 bases matching TRBD2. V lost 4 bases and J lost 2; bases outside the gene matches: 12. The CDR3 loop spans 19 amino acids. In germline, CDR1 is MNHEY, CDR2 SVGEGT. The CDR3 DNA follows: TGTGCCAGCAGTTGGACTAGCGGGAGAAGGGGTCAGGTCACAGATACGCAGTATTTT. This translates into CASSWTSGRRGQVTDTQYF.

The CDR3 loop reads CATSTTGDNEQYF. CDR3 nucleotides: TGTGCCACCAGCACCACAGGGGACAACGAGCAGTACTTC. V and J are TRBV15 and TRBJ2-7; 7 bases match TRBD1. CDR3 length: 13 amino acids. Germline V gene sequence: CDR1 LNHNV, CDR2 YYDKDF (reference sequence). J was trimmed by 5 bases and V by 4 bases; bases with no gene match: 5.

The V gene is TRBV7-2, the J gene TRBJ2-1; D not certain. V dropped 5 bases and J dropped 5 bases, with 10 bases sitting between them. This CDR3 contains 13 residues. Germline CDR1 reads SGHTA; CDR2 reads FQGNSA. CDR3 bases: TGTGCCAGCAGCCCCCTTTCTAACAATGAGCAGTTCTTC. Its protein product is CASSPLSNNEQFF.